The rows below give T cell receptor beta chains drawn from one sample of a study of blood T cell repertoires in COVID-19. Repertoires were generated with immunoSEQ multiplex PCR, while TCRdb's copy carries only in-frame clones and drops some. Altogether about 230,000 clones are present, approximately 91% being singletons, with the ten largest covering about 2.5%. The source material was peripheral blood. The receptors shown here come from a woman aged 55-70 years with acute or convalescent COVID-19. The conserved cysteine and the conserved F or W are not part of the CDR3 here.

V gene | CDR3 protein
TRBV19 | ASSIVSGNTEAF
TRBV6-5 | ASRGSGGLTDTQY
TRBV18 | ASSPNSGGKGNEQF
TRBV5-4 | ASTRLAGSSYNEQF
TRBV5-1 | ASSPNDREDTGELF
TRBV29-1 | SVEGGGMSSYEQY
TRBV6-5 | ASSYSRGTGRNEQY
TRBV19 | ASSKAGIYEQY
TRBV9 | ASSRLDSMNTEAF
TRBV28 | ASSRGLAGDNEQF
TRBV7-6 | ASSALGQGADGYT
TRBV7-9 | ASSLEIVSPRNTIY
TRBV5-1 | ASSPRGQGLETQY
TRBV7-2 | ASTLAGGKYEQY
TRBV28 | ASSSGGTNTDTQY
TRBV19 | ASKPRAGMNEQY
TRBV6-5 | ATNPLTGLGTEAF
TRBV28 | ASSLNDGSSSYEQY
TRBV7-9 | ASIMTESNQPQH
TRBV12-5 | ASGLGGEGEQF
TRBV18 | ASTTGANQPQH
TRBV5-1 | ASSLVGTGSDSPLH
TRBV19 | ASRQGREQY
TRBV15 | ATSRDRGGETQY
TRBV5-6 | ASSLDLTGHVRSNYGYT
TRBV6-5 | ASSRPGQLNTEAF
TRBV6-5 | ASMAGTGAGGELF
TRBV28 | ASSPRAGDVIFGYT
TRBV6-5 | ASSPGTGWGYT
TRBV19 | ASSMGRGRTNEKLF
TRBV4-1 | ASSQDIEGYGYT
TRBV6-5 | ASSRATNEKLF
TRBV6-5 | ASSYGGGGGNTIY
TRBV5-6 | ASSLGDSRH
TRBV27 | ASRFLQGSGANVLT
TRBV6-2/TRBV6-3 | ASSLGGEGYSNQPQH
TRBV18 | ASSPRDLWNTEAF
TRBV9 | ASSVEAGGPYGYT
TRBV7-2 | ASSTGLAGGRETQY
TRBV9 | ASGRDSGNQPQH
TRBV5-4 | ASSLDRRNTEAF
TRBV10-1 | ASSEGGTSGYNEQF
TRBV5-4 | ASSLGGSTDTQY
TRBV4-1 | ASSQEGSYGYT
TRBV21-1 | ASSKSTSGGTLNYGYT
TRBV3-1/TRBV3-2 | ASSQRGSMSMNTEAF
TRBV7-9 | ASSLASVNNNEQF
TRBV6-6 | ASSRTPPGHGTGGTEAF
TRBV6-2/TRBV6-3 | ASSRGTSGGSPDTQY
TRBV12-3/TRBV12-4 | ASSFADYTEAF